This T cell receptor (beta chain) was recorded in a study of cytomegalovirus exposure and HLA in healthy donors. PCR primers comprised 60 Vbeta and 13 Jbeta primers. Authors' processing steps: In a later analysis, around 87 million unique TCR beta chains included roughly 11 million shared by two or more donors. Repertoires were generated with immunoSEQ multiplex PCR, while TCRdb's copy carries only in-frame clones and drops some. For V, J and clone size, that table is used; D and trimming come from the DNA. The ten top clones account for approximately 1.5%, within a sample of 65,000 to 85,000 clones. In terms of frequency, this clone is medium-sized. The germline gives CDR1 SGHVS, CDR2 FQNEAQ. The CDR3 length is 18 residues. The V end was cut by 5 bases, the J end by 0 bases, with 23 bases between.

This chain connects TRBV7-8 to TRBJ2-7; TRBD2 might be the D (6 bases). This clonotype originated in an older woman in good health and CMV-seronegative. The sample comprised PBMCs. This chain's CDR3 is CASSKEGVASATSYEQYF. As DNA, the CDR3 is TGTGCCAGCAGCAAAGAGGGTGTGGCTAGCGCGACCTCCTACGAGCAGTACTTC.